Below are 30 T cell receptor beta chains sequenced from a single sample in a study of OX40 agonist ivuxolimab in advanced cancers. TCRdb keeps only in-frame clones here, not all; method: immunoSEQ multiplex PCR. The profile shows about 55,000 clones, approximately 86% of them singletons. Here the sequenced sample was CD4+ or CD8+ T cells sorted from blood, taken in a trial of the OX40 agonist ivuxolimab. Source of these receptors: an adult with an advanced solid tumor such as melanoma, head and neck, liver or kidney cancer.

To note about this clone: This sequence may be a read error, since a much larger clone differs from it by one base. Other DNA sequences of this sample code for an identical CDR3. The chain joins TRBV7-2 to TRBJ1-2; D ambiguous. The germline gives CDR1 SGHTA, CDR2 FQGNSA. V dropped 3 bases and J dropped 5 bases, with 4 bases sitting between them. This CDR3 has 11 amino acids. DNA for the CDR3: TGTGCCAGCAGCTTGACTTATGGCTACACCTTC. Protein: CASSLTYGYTF.

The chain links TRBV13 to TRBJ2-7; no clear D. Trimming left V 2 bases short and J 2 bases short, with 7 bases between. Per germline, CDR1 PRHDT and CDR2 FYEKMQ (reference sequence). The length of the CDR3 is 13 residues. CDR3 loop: CASSLIRPYEQYF. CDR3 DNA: TGTGCCAGCAGCTTAATTCGGCCCTACGAGCAGTACTTC.

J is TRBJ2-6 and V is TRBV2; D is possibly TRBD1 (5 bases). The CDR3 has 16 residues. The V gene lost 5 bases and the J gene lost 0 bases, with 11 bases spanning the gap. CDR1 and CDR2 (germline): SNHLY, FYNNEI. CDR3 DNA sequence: TGTGCCAGCAGTTTCGACAGATCCTCTGGGGCCAACGTCCTGACTTTC. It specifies CASSFDRSSGANVLTF.

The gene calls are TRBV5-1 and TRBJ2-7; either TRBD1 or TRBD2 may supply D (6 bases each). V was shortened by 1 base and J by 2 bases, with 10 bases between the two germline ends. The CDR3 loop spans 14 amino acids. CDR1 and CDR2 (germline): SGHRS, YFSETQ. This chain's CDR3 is CASSLRGQAYEQYF. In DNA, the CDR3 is TGCGCCAGCAGCTTGCGGGGGCAGGCCTACGAGCAGTACTTC.

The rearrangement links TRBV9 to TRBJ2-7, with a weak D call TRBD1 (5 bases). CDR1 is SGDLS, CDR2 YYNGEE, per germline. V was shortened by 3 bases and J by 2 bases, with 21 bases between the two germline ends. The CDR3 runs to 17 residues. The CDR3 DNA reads TGTGCCAGCAGCGGGGGCCCCGACCAAAATTCTCCCTACGAGCAGTACTTC. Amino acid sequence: CASSGGPDQNSPYEQYF.

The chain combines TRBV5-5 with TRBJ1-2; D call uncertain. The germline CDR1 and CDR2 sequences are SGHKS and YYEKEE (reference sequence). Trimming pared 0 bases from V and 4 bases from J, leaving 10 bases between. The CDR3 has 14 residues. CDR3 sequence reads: CASSLGVSGYGYTF. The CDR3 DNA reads TGTGCCAGCAGCTTGGGGGTGTCGGGCTATGGCTACACCTTC. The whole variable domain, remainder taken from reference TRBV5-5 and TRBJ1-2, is DAGVTQSPTHLIKTRGQQVTLRCSPISGHKSVSWYQQVLGQGPQFIFQYYEKEERGRGNFPDRFSARQFPNYSSELNVNALLLGDSALYLCASSLGVSGYGYTFGSGTRLTVV.

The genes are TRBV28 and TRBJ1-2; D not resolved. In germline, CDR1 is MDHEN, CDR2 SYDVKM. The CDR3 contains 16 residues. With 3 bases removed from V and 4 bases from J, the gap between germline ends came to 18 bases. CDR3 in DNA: TGTGCCAGCAGTTTGGAAGCTTCGTGGGTAGTCTATGGCTACACCTTC. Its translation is CASSLEASWVVYGYTF.

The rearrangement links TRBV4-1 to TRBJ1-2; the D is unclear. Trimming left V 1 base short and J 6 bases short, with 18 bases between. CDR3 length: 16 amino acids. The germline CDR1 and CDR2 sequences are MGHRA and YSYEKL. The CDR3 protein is CASSQVVRQRTNGYTF. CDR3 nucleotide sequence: TGCGCCAGCAGCCAAGTTGTCCGGCAGAGAACGAATGGCTACACCTTC.

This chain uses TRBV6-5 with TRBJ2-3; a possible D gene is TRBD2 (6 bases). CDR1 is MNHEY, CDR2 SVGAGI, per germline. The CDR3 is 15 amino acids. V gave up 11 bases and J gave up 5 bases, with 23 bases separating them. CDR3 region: CAGGEGQLEGDTQYF. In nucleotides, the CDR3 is TGTGCCGGCGGGGAAGGACAACTCGAGGGAGATACGCAGTATTTT.

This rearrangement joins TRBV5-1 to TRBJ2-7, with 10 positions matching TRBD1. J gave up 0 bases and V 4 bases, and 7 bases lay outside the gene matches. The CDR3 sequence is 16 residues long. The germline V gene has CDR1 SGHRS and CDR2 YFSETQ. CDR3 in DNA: TGCGCCAGCAGCCCTCACCGGGACAGGGGCTCCTACGAGCAGTACTTC. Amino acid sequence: CASSPHRDRGSYEQYF.

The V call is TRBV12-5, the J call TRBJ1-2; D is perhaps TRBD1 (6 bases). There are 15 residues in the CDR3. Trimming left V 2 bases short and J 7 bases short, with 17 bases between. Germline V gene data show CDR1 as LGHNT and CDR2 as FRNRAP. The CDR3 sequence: CASGLNMQGNGGYTF. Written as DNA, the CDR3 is TGTGCTAGTGGTTTGAATATGCAGGGGAATGGTGGCTACACCTTC.

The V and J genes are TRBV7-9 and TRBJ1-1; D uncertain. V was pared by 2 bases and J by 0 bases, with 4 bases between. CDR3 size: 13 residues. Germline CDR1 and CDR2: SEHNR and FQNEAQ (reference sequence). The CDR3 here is CASSLSLNTEAFF. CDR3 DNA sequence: TGTGCCAGCAGCTTATCTTTGAACACTGAAGCTTTCTTT.

CDR3 sequence: CASSILGLNTEAFF. Here the CDR3 DNA reads TGTGCCAGTAGTATCCTCGGACTCAACACTGAAGCTTTCTTT. The V call is TRBV19, the J call TRBJ1-1, with D unclear. The germline V gene has CDR1 LNHDA and CDR2 SQIVND (reference sequence). Deletions cut 3 bases from V and 2 bases from J, with 10 bases between. The CDR3 is 14 amino acids.

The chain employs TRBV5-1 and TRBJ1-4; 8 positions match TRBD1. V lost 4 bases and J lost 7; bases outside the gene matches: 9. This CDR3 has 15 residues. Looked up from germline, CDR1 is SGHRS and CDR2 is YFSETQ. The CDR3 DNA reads TGCGCCAGCAGCGGGAAGGACAGGGCCGGTGAAAAACTGTTTTTT. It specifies CASSGKDRAGEKLFF.

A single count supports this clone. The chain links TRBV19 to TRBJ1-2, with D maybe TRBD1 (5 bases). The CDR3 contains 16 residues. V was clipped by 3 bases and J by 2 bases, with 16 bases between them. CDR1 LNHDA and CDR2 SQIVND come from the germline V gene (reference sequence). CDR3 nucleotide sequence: TGTGCCAGTAGTATCCTCCGGGACGCAGGGAACTATGGCTACACCTTC. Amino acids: CASSILRDAGNYGYTF.

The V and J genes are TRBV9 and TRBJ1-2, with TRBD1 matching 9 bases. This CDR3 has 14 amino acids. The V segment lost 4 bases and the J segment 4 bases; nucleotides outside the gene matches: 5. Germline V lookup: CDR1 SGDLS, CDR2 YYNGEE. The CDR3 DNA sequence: TGTGCCAGCAGCCCTTCGGGACAGGGCTATGGCTACACCTTC. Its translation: CASSPSGQGYGYTF.

For the CDR3, the DNA is TGCGCCAGCAGCCAAGAACCATTCGCGGTTGTCACTAATGAAAAACTGTTTTTT. Its protein product is CASSQEPFAVVTNEKLFF. J is TRBJ1-4 and V is TRBV4-1; no clear D. CDR3 length: 18 residues. CDR1 is MGHRA and CDR2 is YSYEKL in the germline V gene. The germline V and J ends were trimmed by 0 bases and 2 bases, with 16 bases remaining between them.

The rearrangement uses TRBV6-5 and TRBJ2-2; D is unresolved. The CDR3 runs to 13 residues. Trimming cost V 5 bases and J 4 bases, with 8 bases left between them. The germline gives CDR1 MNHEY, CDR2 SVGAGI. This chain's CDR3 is CASSLVVTGELFF. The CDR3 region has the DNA TGTGCCAGCAGTCTCGTTGTCACCGGGGAGCTGTTTTTT.

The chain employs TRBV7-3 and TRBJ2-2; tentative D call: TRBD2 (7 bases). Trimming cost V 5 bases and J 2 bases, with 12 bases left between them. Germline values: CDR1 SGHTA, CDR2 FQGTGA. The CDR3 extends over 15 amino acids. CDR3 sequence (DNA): TGTGCCAGCAGCCCCGGGGGGCCTAACACCGGGGAGCTGTTTTTT. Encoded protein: CASSPGGPNTGELFF.

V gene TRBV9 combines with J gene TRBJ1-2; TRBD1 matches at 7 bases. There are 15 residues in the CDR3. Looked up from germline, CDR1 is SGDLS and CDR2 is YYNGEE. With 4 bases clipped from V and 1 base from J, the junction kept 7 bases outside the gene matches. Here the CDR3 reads CASSPRTGINYGYTF. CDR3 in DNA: TGTGCCAGCAGCCCCCGGACAGGTATTAACTATGGCTACACCTTC.

CDR3 nucleotides: TGTGCCAGCACCCGAAACAGGGGGGGTCTTTCCTACGAGCAGTACTTC. Protein: CASTRNRGGLSYEQYF. V usage is TRBV28 and J usage is TRBJ2-7; TRBD1 is a possible D gene (8 bases). Germline CDR1 MDHEN, CDR2 SYDVKM. The ends were cut back, 7 bases at V and 1 base at J, with 20 bases in the middle. There are 16 residues in the CDR3. The full variable domain, with the rest looked up from reference TRBV28 and TRBJ2-7, is DVKVTQSSRYLVKRTGEKVFLECVQDMDHENMFWYRQDPGLGLRLIYFSYDVKMKEKGDIPEGYSVSREKKERFSLILESASTNQTSMYLCASTRNRGGLSYEQYFGPGTRLTVT.

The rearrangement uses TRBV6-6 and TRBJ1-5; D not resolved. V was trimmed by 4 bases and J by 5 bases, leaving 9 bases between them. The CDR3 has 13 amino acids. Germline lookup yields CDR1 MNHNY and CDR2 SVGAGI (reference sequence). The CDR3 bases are TGTGCCAGCAGTTCGACATGGGATCAGCCCCAGCATTTT. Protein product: CASSSTWDQPQHF.

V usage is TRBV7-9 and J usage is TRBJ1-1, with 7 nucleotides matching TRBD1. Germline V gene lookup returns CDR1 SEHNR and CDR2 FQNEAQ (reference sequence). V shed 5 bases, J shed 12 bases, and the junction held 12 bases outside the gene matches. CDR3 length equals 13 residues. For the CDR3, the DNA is TGTGCCAGCAGCCTTTCCCCGGGACAGCTTACTTTCTTT. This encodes CASSLSPGQLTFF.

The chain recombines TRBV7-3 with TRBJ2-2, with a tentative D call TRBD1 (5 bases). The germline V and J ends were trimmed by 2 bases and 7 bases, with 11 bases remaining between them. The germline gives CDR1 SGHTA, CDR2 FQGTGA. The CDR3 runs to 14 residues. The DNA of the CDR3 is TGTGCCAGCAGCTTATTGACCAGGGACGGGGAGCTGTTTTTT. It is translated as CASSLLTRDGELFF.

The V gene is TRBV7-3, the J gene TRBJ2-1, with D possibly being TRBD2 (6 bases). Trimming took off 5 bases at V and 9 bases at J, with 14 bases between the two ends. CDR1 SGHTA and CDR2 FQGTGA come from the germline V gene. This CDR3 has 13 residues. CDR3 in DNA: TGTGCCAGCAGCCCCCAGTCCGGGAGTGAGCAGTTCTTC. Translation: CASSPQSGSEQFF. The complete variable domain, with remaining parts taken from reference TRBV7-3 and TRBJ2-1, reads GAGVSQTPSNKVTEKGKYVELRCDPISGHTALYWYRQSLGQGPEFLIYFQGTGAADDSGLPNDRFFAVRPEGSVSTLKIQRTERGDSAVYLCASSPQSGSEQFFGPGTRLTVL.

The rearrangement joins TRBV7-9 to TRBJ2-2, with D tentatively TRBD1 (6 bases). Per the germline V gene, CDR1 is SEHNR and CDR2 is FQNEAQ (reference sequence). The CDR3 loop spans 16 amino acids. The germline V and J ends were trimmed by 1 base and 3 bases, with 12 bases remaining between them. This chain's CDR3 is CASSLGPDSHTGELFF. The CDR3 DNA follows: TGTGCCAGCAGCTTAGGGCCGGACAGTCACACCGGGGAGCTGTTTTTT.

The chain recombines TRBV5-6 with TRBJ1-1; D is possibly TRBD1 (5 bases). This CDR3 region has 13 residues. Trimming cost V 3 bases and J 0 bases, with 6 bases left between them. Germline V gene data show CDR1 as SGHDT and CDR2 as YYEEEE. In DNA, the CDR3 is TGTGCCAGCAGCTCGACAGTGAACACTGAAGCTTTCTTT. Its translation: CASSSTVNTEAFF.

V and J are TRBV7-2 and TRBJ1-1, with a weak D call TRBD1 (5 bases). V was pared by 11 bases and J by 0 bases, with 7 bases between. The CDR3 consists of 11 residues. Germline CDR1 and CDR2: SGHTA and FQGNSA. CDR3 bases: TGTGCCGGGGCAGTGAACACTGAAGCTTTCTTT. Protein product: CAGAVNTEAFF.

The CDR3 DNA follows: TGTGCCAGCAGTTTATACGGCCTCAATCAGCCCCAGCATTTT. This translates into CASSLYGLNQPQHF. This chain links TRBV27 with TRBJ1-5; D not resolved. Germline V gives CDR1 MNHEY, CDR2 SMNVEV (reference sequence). Trimming removed 1 base from V and 3 bases from J, with 7 bases in between. The CDR3 runs to 14 residues.

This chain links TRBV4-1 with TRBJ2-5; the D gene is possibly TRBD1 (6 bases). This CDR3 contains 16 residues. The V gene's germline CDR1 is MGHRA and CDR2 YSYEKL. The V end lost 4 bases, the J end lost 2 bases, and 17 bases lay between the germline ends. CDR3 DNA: TGCGCCAGCAGCCCCGACGCAGGGGCGAAGCAAGAGACCCAGTACTTC. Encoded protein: CASSPDAGAKQETQYF.